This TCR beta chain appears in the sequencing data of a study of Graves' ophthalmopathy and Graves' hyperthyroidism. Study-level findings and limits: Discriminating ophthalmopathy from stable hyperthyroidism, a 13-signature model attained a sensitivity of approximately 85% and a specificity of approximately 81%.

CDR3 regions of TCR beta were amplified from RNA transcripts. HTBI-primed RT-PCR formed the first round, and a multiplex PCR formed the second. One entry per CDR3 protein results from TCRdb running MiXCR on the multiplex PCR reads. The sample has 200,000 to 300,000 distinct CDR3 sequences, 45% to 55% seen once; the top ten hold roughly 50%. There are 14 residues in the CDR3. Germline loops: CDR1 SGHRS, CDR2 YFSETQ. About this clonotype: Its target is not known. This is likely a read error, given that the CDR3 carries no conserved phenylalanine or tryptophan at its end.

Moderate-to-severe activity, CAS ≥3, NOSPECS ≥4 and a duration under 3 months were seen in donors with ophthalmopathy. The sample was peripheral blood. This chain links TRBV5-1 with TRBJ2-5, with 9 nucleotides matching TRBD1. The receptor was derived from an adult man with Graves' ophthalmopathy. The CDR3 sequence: CASSGTGGLETQYL. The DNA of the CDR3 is TGTGCCAGCAGCGGAACAGGGGGCTTGGAGACCCAGTACCTC.